Listed below are T cell receptor beta chains from one sample, sequenced in a study of cytomegalovirus exposure and HLA in healthy donors. The assay was immunoSEQ multiplex PCR, and TCRdb's table has in-frame clones only and misses some. The table gives some 72,000 clones; the top ten clones make up less than 6% of it. The material sequenced was PBMCs. These receptor sequences come from a man between 40 and 49 years old in good health and CMV-seronegative. Each CDR3 is given without its conserved first and last residue.

v_call	j_call	cdr3_aa
TRBV27	TRBJ2-3	ASSGGRPHTQY
TRBV7-2	TRBJ2-7	ASSFNYNSYEQY
TRBV10-1	TRBJ2-1	ASSETGEAVAGPQF
TRBV28	TRBJ1-1	ASSPGSGRDTEAF
TRBV2	TRBJ1-2	ASRQGNGYT
TRBV29-1	TRBJ2-5	SAGTGGETQY
TRBV6-4	TRBJ2-1	ASSTQYTSGRAASYNEQF
TRBV5-5	TRBJ2-7	ASSLYGMSPYEQY
TRBV5-6	TRBJ1-3	ASSLVQSGNTIY
TRBV25-1	TRBJ2-7	ASSEVGTGTYEQY
TRBV4-2	TRBJ2-2	ASSQPSGGTGELF
TRBV19	TRBJ2-3	ASSIAGDSTDTQY
TRBV7-8	TRBJ1-4	ASSLAGLGAEKLF
TRBV15	TRBJ1-2	ATSGPHYGYT
TRBV30	TRBJ1-3	AAWRTGNTIY
TRBV5-6	TRBJ1-4	ASSGPGVEKLF
TRBV6-4	TRBJ2-2	ASSDSGSSNTGELF
TRBV11-2	TRBJ1-3	ASSLDPTDSGNTIY
TRBV30	TRBJ1-4	AWSGGGGRKGEKLF
TRBV7-8	TRBJ2-3	ASSPRLAGSTDTQY
TRBV30	TRBJ1-1	AWSSQGYTEAF
TRBV9	TRBJ2-7	ASSQDSPYEQY
TRBV2	TRBJ1-2	ASSGRAYGYT
TRBV7-9	TRBJ2-1	ASSPQGISSYNEQF
TRBV7-9	TRBJ2-1	ASSQRERLGNEQF
TRBV6-1	TRBJ1-2	ASTPSGNQFYGYT
TRBV20-1	TRBJ2-5	SARKGETQY
TRBV28	TRBJ1-1	ANSLDPGLSDTEAF
TRBV4-1	TRBJ1-2	ASSPPRQGSYGYT
TRBV6-1	TRBJ1-4	ASSVTQGLIQLF
TRBV30	TRBJ1-1	AWIRGNTEAF